These 21 T cell receptor beta chains share one sample of origin, sequenced in a study of blood T cell repertoires in COVID-19. Libraries were prepared by immunoSEQ multiplex PCR; TCRdb keeps only in-frame clonotypes and omits some of them. Among about 250,000 clones listed, approximately 83% were seen once. The source material was peripheral blood. The receptor set was obtained from a man aged 80 or over with acute or convalescent COVID-19.

This clone was detected only a few times. V and J are TRBV15 and TRBJ2-5, with D uncertain. The germline V and J ends were trimmed by 0 bases and 5 bases, with 10 bases remaining between them. Germline V lookup: CDR1 LNHNV, CDR2 YYDKDF (reference sequence). This CDR3 contains 14 residues. CDR3 sequence: CATSRDLHMETQYF. The CDR3 bases are TGTGCCACCAGCAGAGATCTCCACATGGAGACCCAGTACTTC.

Here the CDR3 DNA reads TGCGCCAGCAGCTTGGGGTCAGTCTACAATGAGCAGTTCTTC. The encoded protein is CASSLGSVYNEQFF. The chain is built from TRBV5-1 and TRBJ2-1; D is unresolved. The CDR3 spans 14 residues. V dropped 0 bases and J dropped 3 bases, with 7 bases sitting between them. Germline lookup yields CDR1 SGHRS and CDR2 YFSETQ.

V gene TRBV2 combines with J gene TRBJ1-4, with 10 bases aligning to TRBD1. The V gene end was trimmed by 7 bases and the J gene end by 7 bases; junction bases not matched to a gene: 6. The germline CDR1 and CDR2 sequences are SNHLY and FYNNEI. This CDR3 contains 14 residues. The CDR3 DNA sequence: TGTGCCAGCAACGGACAGGGGGGAAGTGAAAAACTGTTTTTT. Amino acid sequence: CASNGQGGSEKLFF.

The chain's CDR3 is CASRRTGRSGNTIYF. The CDR3 DNA sequence: TGTGCCAGCAGACGCACAGGGAGATCTGGAAACACCATATATTTT. J is TRBJ1-3 and V is TRBV6-5, with D possibly being TRBD1 (6 bases). Per germline, CDR1 MNHEY and CDR2 SVGAGI. This CDR3 region has 15 residues. Trimming left V 6 bases short and J 1 base short, with 13 bases between.

This clone came up a few times. The chain uses TRBV28 and TRBJ2-7, with 7 bases identical to TRBD1. Germline V gene sequence: CDR1 MDHEN, CDR2 SYDVKM. J was trimmed by 2 bases and V by 2 bases; bases with no gene match: 3. CDR3 length: 14 amino acids. DNA of the CDR3: TGTGCCAGCAGTTTAGGTGACAGGGCCTACGAGCAGTACTTC. This codes for CASSLGDRAYEQYF.

The chain uses TRBV19 and TRBJ2-5, with TRBD2 matching over 12 bases. Germline CDR1 is LNHDA and CDR2 is SQIVND (reference sequence). V was clipped by 6 bases and J by 0 bases; unmatched bases: 8. This CDR3 has 17 residues. The CDR3 bases are TGTGCCAGTAGACCCCCCACTAGCGGGAGGTACCAAGAGACCCAGTACTTC. Its translation is CASRPPTSGRYQETQYF.

This clone has only a few counts. The chain is built from TRBV4-2 and TRBJ1-2, with TRBD1 as a possible D gene (6 bases). V lost 3 bases and J 1 base, leaving 15 bases between the germline ends. CDR1 is LGHNA, CDR2 YNFKEQ, per germline. CDR3 size: 16 residues. The CDR3 protein is CASSQALGTRNYGYTF. In DNA, the CDR3 is TGTGCCAGCAGCCAGGCTTTGGGGACACGTAACTATGGCTACACCTTC.

This clone has only one observation. This rearrangement joins TRBV5-1 to TRBJ1-6; weak D call: TRBD1 (5 bases). V gave up 4 bases and J gave up 0 bases, with 14 bases separating them. The germline CDR1 and CDR2 sequences are SGHRS and YFSETQ. This CDR3 contains 17 residues. As DNA, the CDR3 is TGCGCCAGCAGCGGGGCAGGTTACAGCTCCTATAATTCACCCCTCCACTTT. Amino acids: CASSGAGYSSYNSPLHF.

The chain combines TRBV25-1 with TRBJ1-3; D gene unclear. This CDR3 spans 16 amino acids. The V gene's germline CDR1 is MGHDK and CDR2 SYGVNS. V was cut by 5 bases and J by 3 bases, with 17 bases left in between. The CDR3: CASSNRFDSVGNTIYF. CDR3 coding DNA: TGTGCCAGCAGTAACCGGTTCGACTCGGTTGGAAACACCATATATTTT.

The chain is built from TRBV7-9 and TRBJ2-1; TRBD2 matches 9 bases. The CDR3 contains 15 residues. CDR1 is SEHNR, CDR2 FQNEAQ, per germline (reference sequence). V trimming: 4 bases; J trimming: 8 bases; junction bases outside the gene matches: 9. The CDR3 sequence is CASSSPGLAVHEQFF. The CDR3 region has the DNA TGTGCCAGCAGCTCCCCGGGACTAGCAGTCCATGAGCAGTTCTTC. The full variable domain, completed using reference TRBV7-9 and TRBJ2-1, is DTGVSQNPRHKITKRGQNVTFRCDPISEHNRLYWYRQTLGQGPEFLTYFQNEAQLEKSRLLSDRFSAERPKGSFSTLEIQRTEQGDSAMYLCASSSPGLAVHEQFFGPGTRLTVL.

CDR3: CASSADRGGSYGYTF. CDR3 nucleotide sequence: TGTGCCAGCAGCGCCGACAGGGGAGGATCCTATGGCTACACCTTC. The V and J genes are TRBV2 and TRBJ1-2; TRBD1 matches 8 bases. J lost 4 bases, V lost 6 bases, and 10 bases had no gene match. Germline CDR1 and CDR2: SNHLY and FYNNEI. The CDR3 is made up of 15 amino acids.

The V call is TRBV6-6, the J call TRBJ2-7; 8 bases agree with TRBD1. Germline V CDR1 and CDR2: MNHNY, SVGAGI (reference sequence). Trimming took 5 bases from V and 2 from J; bases not matched to a gene: 8. The CDR3 contains 15 residues. As DNA, the CDR3 is TGTGCCAGCAGTAAAGACAGGGGCCCACCCTACGAGCAGTACTTC. Protein: CASSKDRGPPYEQYF.

The chain employs TRBV18 and TRBJ1-2; D unclear. CDR3 length equals 13 residues. CDR1 and CDR2 from the germline V gene are KGHSH and LQKENI. Trimming shortened V by 6 bases and J by 1 base, and 9 bases separated the two germline ends. CDR3 DNA sequence: TGTGCCAGCTCCCCGGGTCGTAACTATGGCTACACCTTC. Translating it yields CASSPGRNYGYTF.

This clone turned up a few times. This sequence joins TRBV11-3 and TRBJ2-3; TRBD2 might be the D (6 bases). Germline loops: CDR1 SGHNT, CDR2 YENEEA. The CDR3 runs to 14 residues. Trimming stripped 1 base from V and 4 bases from J, with 9 bases between. CDR3 DNA: TGTGCCAGCAGCTTAGCCAGGGAGGCAGATACGCAGTATTTT. It codes for CASSLAREADTQYF.

On this clone itself: The germline gene is not matched at one end of the junction; a read error may be the cause. The chain is built from TRBV20-1 and TRBJ1-4, with TRBD1 matching over 7 bases. The CDR3 spans 11 residues. Germline CDR1 is DFQATT and CDR2 is SNEGSKA (reference sequence). The CDR3 coding sequence is TGCAGTGCTAGAGATTCCGGGACAGTGATCTGG. It codes for CSARDSGTVIW.

The V gene is TRBV24-1, the J gene TRBJ2-1; TRBD2 agrees at 7 bases. With V trimmed by 3 bases and J by 0 bases, 1 base remained unmatched. Per germline, CDR1 KGHDR and CDR2 SFDVKD. The CDR3 consists of 15 residues. In DNA, the CDR3 is TGTGCCACCAGTGATACGGGAGGCTCCTACAATGAGCAGTTCTTC. This translates into CATSDTGGSYNEQFF.

The chain joins TRBV2 to TRBJ2-7; tentative D call: TRBD2 (7 bases). CDR1 and CDR2 (germline): SNHLY, FYNNEI. This CDR3 comprises 12 residues. V was pared by 9 bases and J by 4 bases, with 13 bases between. CDR3 coding DNA: TGTGCCAGTGTCGGGGGGCCTTACGAGCAGTACTTC. This encodes CASVGGPYEQYF.

In this sample, this clone turned up once. The rearrangement uses TRBV12-2 and TRBJ2-1; the table names TRBD1, a call not compared with the DNA. TRBV12-2 is classified as a pseudogene. The CDR3 loop spans 18 amino acids. CDR3 DNA sequence: TGTGCAAGTCGCTTTGGGTCCAGGGAAGTGAGCTCCTACAATGAGCAGTTCTTC. Residues: CASRFGSREVSSYNEQFF.

This chain joins TRBV18 and TRBJ2-1, with 8 bases aligning to TRBD1. The ends lost 3 bases at V and 7 bases at J; junction bases unmatched: 11. Germline V CDR1 and CDR2: KGHSH, LQKENI. This CDR3 region has 16 residues. DNA of the CDR3: TGTGCCAGCTCACCGCTGGGAACAGGGGGTTTAAATGAGCAGTTCTTC. This translates into CASSPLGTGGLNEQFF.

The chain carries TRBV19 and TRBJ2-4; D remains ambiguous. V lost 5 bases and J lost 0, with 8 bases in between. The germline CDR1 and CDR2 sequences are LNHDA and SQIVND (reference sequence). The CDR3 contains 14 residues. CDR3 region: CASSPVLAKNIQYF. CDR3 nucleotides: TGTGCCAGTAGTCCCGTTCTAGCCAAAAACATTCAGTACTTC.

The chain recombines TRBV6-5 with TRBJ1-2, with D unclear. Looked up from germline, CDR1 is MNHEY and CDR2 is SVGAGI. The length of the CDR3 is 14 residues. Between the trimmed V and J ends, which lost 7 bases and 1 base, there was a span of 13 bases. CDR3 residues: CASNTRADNYGYTF. The CDR3 DNA reads TGTGCCAGCAATACTCGAGCTGATAACTATGGCTACACCTTC.